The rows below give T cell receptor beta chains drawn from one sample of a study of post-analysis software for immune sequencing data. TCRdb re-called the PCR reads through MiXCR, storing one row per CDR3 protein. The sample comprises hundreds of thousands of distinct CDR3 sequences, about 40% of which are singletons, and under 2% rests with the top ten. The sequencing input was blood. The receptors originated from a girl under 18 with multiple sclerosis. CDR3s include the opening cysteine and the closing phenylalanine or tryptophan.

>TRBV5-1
CASSQEGEQFF
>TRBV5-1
CASSLGIGTVSYEQYF
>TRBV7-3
CASSLGGRDNEQFF
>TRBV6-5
CASSYSDRDTDTQYF
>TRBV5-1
CASMVSGGAADEQFF
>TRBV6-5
CASSEDGSYGYTF
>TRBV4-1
CASSDPGTGYTGELFF
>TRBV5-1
CASSIQGSSYNEQFF
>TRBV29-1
CSASSTGGNTEAFF
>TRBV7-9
CASSLTEWREGQFEQFF
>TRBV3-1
CASSPLLGTSTDTQYF
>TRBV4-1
CASSQVGGNINYGYTF
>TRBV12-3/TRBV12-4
CASSSDFDREFGDTQYF
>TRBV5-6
CASSRDGSVYGYTF
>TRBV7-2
CASSLPGQGGYTF
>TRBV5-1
CASRRTSVEETQYF
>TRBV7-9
CASSLRGGAYNEQFF
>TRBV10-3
CAISDSGASTDTQYF
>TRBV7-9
CASSFGRGEQFF
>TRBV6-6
CASSRPGTADTQYF
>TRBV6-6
CASSPAPSYEQYF
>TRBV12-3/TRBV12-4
CASSPTGADEKLFF
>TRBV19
CASSRDRGQGEQFF
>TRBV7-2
CASSGHYGYTF
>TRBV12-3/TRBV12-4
CASTRALGGNIQYF
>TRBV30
CAWSVLGGRANNEQFF
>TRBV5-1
CASSITGANEQFF
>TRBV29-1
CSVEGDIASNTEAFF
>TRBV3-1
CASSPPPGVYGYTF
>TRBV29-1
CSVLPAVATNEKLFF
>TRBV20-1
CSASPRGQTYEAFF
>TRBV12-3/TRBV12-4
CASSPFLLPRKYGYTF
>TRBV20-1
CSARAREGRAYEQYF
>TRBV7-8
CASSLAGVLAKNIQYF
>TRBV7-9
CASSLASGRPDTQYF
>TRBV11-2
CATRRVGYNEQFF
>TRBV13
CASSLETHSQFF
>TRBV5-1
CASTLNRENTEAFF
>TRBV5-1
CASSLSPGLENPETQYF
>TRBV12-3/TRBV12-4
CASSSAGTGGTEAFF
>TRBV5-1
CASSLGAGAGNEQFF
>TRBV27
CASSFAQGAYYEQYF
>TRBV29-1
CSVVSGSLNEQFF
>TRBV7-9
CASSTWTSGPTHNEQFF
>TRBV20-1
CSARGSDQETQYF